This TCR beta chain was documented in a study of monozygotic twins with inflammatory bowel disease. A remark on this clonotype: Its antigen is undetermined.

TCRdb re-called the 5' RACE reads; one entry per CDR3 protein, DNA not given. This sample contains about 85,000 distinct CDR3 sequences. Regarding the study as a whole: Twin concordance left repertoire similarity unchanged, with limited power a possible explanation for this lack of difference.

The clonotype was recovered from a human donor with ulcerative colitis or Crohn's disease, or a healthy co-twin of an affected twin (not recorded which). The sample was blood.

Here the CDR3 reads CASSFVTENSPLHF. J is TRBJ1-6 and V is TRBV7-2; TCRdb picks TRBD1, but there is no DNA to check that call. Germline CDR1 SGHTA, CDR2 FQGNSA. This CDR3 contains 14 residues.